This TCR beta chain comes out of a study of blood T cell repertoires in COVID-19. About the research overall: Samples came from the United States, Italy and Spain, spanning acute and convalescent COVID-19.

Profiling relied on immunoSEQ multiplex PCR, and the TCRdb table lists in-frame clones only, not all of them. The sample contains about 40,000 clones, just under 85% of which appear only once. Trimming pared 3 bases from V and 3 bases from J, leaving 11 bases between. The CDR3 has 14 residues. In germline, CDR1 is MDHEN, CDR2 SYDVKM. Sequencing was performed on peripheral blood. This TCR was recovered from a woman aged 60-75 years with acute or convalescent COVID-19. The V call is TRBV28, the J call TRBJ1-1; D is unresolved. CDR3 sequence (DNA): TGTGCCAGCAGTTTTGGGCCCGGGGACACTGAAGCTTTCTTT. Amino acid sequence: CASSFGPGDTEAFF.